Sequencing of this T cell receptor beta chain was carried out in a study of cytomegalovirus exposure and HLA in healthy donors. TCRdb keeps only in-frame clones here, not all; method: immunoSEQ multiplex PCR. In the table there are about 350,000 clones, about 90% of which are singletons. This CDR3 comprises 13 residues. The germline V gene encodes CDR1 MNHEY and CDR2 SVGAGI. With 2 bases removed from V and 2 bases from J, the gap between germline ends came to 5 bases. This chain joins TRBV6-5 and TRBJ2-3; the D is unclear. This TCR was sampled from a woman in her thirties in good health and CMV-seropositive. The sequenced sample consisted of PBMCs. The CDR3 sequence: CASSYTNTDTQYF. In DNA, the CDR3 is TGTGCCAGCAGTTACACTAACACAGATACGCAGTATTTT.